This TCR beta chain came from a study of blood T cell repertoires in COVID-19. Study-level information: Some COVID-19 samples were acute and others convalescent; all came from the United States, Italy and Spain. T cells, B-cell-depleted T cells, or PBMCs supplied cDNA or gDNA.

With 0 bases removed from V and 4 bases from J, the gap between germline ends came to 12 bases. This CDR3 contains 15 residues. Looked up from germline, CDR1 is MNHEY and CDR2 is SVGAGI. This clone has a count of ten or more. Per the original methods: By means of reference gene primer amplification, nucleated cell counts were estimated. This table comes from immunoSEQ multiplex PCR, and its TCRdb copy is limited to in-frame clones, with some not included. That table furnishes V, J and clone size, whereas the DNA furnished D and trimming. The sample records 130,000 to 150,000 clones, more than 75% being singletons.

The clonotype originates from a woman aged 50 to 60 with acute or convalescent COVID-19. The rearrangement uses TRBV6-5 and TRBJ1-1; D might be TRBD1 (5 bases). The sequencing input was peripheral blood. The CDR3: CASSYSQGMGTEAFF. For the CDR3, the DNA is TGTGCCAGCAGTTACTCTCAGGGAATGGGCACTGAAGCTTTCTTT.